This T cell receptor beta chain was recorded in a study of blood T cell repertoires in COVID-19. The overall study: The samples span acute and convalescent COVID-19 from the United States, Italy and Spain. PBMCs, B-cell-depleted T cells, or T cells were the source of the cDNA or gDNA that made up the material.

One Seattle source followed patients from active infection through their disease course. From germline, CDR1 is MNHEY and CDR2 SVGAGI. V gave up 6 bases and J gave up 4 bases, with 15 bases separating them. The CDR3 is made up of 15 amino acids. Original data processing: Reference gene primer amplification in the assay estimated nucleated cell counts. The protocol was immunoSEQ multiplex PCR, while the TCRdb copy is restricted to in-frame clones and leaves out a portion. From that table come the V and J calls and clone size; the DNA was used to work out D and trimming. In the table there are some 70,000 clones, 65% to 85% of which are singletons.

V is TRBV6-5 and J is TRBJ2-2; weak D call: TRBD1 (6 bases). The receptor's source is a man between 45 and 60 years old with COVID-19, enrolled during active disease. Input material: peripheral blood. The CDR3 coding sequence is TGTGCCAGCAGACTCGAGGGGGTAGCCACCGGGGAGCTGTTTTTT. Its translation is CASRLEGVATGELFF.